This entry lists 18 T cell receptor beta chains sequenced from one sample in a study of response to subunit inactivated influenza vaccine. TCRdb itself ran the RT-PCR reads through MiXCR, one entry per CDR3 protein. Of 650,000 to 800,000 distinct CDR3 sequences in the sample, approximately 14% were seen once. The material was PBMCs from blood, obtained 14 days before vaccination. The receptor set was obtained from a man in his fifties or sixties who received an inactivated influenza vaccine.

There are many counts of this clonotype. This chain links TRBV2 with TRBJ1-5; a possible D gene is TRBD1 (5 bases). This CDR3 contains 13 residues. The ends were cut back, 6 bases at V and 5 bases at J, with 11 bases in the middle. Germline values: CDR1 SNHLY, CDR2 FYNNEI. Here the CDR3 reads CASSVMGDQPQHF. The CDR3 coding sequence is TGTGCCAGCAGCGTTATGGGGGATCAGCCCCAGCATTTT.

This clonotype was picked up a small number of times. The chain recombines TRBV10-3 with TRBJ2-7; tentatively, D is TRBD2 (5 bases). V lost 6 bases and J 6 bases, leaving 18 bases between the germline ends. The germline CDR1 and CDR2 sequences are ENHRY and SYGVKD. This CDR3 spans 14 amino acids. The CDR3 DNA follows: TGTGCCATCAGGCCTACCTCGACGGGATTCGAGCAGTACTTC. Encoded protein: CAIRPTSTGFEQYF.

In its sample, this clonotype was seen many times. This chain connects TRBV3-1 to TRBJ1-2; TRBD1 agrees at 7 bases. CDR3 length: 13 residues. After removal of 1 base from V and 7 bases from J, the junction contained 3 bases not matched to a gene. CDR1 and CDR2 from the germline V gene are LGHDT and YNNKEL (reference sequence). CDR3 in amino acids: CASSQGDRVGYTF. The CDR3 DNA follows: TGTGCCAGCAGCCAAGGCGACAGGGTTGGCTACACCTTC.

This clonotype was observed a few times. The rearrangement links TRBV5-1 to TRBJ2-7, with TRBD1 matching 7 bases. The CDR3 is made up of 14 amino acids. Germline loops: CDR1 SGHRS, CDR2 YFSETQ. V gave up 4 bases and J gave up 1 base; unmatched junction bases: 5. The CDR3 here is CASSPGQESYEQYF. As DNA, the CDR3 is TGCGCCAGCAGCCCAGGACAGGAGTCCTACGAGCAGTACTTC. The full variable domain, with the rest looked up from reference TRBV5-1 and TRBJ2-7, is KAGVTQTPRYLIKTRGQQVTLSCSPISGHRSVSWYQQTPGQGLQFLFEYFSETQRNKGNFPGRFSGRQFSNSRSEMNVSTLELGDSALYLCASSPGQESYEQYFGPGTRLTVT.

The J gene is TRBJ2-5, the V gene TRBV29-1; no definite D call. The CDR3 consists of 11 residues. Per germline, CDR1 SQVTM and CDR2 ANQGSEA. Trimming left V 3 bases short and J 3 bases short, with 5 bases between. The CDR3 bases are TGCAGCGTTGACGAGAAAGAGACCCAGTACTTC. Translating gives CSVDEKETQYF.

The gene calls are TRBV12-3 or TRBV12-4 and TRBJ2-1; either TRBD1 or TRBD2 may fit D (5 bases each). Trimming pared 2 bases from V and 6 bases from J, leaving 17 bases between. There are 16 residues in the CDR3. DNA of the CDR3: TGTGCCAGCAGTTTAAATCCTACGGGACCGAGCAATGAGCAGTTCTTC. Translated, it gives CASSLNPTGPSNEQFF.

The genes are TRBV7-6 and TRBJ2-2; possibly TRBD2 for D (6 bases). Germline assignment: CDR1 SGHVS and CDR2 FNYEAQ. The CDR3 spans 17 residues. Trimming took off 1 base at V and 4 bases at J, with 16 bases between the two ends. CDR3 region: CASSLEVDGSGTGELFF. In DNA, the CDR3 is TGTGCCAGCAGCTTAGAGGTTGACGGGAGTGGCACCGGGGAGCTGTTTTTT.

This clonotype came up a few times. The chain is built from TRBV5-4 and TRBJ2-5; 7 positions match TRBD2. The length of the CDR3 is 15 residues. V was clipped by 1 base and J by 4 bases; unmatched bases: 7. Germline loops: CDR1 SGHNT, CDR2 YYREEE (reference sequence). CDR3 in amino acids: CASSLILGGGETQYF. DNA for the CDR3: TGTGCCAGCAGCTTGATTCTTGGCGGGGGAGAGACCCAGTACTTC.

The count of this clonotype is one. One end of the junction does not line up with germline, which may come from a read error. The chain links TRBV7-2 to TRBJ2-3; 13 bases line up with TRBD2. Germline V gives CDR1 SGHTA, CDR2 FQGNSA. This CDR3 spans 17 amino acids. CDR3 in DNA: TGTGCCAGCAGCTTAGGACTAGCGGGAGGCCCAGGGGTTACGCACTATTTT. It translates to CASSLGLAGGPGVTHYF.

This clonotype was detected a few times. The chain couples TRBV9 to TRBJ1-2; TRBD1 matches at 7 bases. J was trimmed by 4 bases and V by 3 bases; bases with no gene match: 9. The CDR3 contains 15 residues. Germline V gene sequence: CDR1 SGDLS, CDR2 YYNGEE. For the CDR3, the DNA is TGTGCCAGCAGCGCAAAGACAGGGAATTTCTATGGCTACACCTTC. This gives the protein CASSAKTGNFYGYTF.

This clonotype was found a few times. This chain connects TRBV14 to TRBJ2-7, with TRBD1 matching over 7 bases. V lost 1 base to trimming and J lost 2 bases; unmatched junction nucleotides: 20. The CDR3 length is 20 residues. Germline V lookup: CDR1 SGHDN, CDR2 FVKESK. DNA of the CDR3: TGTGCCAGCAGCCAAGGGGGTCCAGGGGGTCGGCTCAACAAGCCCTACGAGCAGTACTTC. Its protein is CASSQGGPGGRLNKPYEQYF.

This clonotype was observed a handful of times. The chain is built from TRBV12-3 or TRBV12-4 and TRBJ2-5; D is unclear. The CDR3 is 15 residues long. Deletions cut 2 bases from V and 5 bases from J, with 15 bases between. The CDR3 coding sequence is TGTGCCAGCAGTTTAAGCCGGCCTCCGTTGGAGACCCAGTACTTC. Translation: CASSLSRPPLETQYF.

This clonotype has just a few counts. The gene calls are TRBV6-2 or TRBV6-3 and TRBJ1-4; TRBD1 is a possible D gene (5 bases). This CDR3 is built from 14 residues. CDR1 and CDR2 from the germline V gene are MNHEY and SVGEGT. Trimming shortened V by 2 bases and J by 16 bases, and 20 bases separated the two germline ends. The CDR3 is CASSYAGTAASTFF. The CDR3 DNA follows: TGTGCCAGCAGTTACGCCGGGACGGCCGCCTCGACGTTTTTT.

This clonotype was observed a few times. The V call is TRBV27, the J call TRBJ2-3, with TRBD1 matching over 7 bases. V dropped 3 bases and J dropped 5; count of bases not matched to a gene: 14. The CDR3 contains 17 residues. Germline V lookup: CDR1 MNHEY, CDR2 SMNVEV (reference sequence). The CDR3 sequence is CASSFFPGQRAGDTQYF. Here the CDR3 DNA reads TGTGCCAGCAGTTTCTTTCCGGGACAGCGCGCAGGAGATACGCAGTATTTT.

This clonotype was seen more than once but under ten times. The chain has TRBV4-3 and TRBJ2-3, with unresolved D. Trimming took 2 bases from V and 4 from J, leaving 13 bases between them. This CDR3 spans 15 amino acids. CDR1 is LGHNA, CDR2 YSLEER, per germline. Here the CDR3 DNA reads TGCGCCAGCAGCCAAAGGGTTTCGGCCGCAGATACGCAGTATTTT. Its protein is CASSQRVSAADTQYF.

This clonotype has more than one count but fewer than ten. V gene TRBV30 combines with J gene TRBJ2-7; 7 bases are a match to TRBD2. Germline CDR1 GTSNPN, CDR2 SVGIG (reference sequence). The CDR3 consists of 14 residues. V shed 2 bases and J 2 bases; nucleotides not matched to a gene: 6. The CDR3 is CAWSQSGAPYEQYF. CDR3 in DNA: TGTGCCTGGAGTCAGAGCGGGGCCCCCTACGAGCAGTACTTC.

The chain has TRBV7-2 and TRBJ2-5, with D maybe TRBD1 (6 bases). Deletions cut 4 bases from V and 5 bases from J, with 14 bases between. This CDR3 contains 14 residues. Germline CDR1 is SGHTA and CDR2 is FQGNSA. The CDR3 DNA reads TGTGCCAGCAGCTCCAGACAGGTTTTGGAGACCCAGTACTTC. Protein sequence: CASSSRQVLETQYF.

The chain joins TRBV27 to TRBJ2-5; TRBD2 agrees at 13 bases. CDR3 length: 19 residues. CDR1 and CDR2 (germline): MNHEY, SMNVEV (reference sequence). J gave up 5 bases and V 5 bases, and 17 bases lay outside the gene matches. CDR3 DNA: TGTGCCAGCAGTCAGAAAGGACTAGCGGGAGTAGTGAGCCAGGAGACCCAGTACTTC. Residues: CASSQKGLAGVVSQETQYF.